This TCR beta chain was captured by sequencing in a study of blood T cells in healthy people across ages (dated by TCRdb to between 2015 and 2017). Looking at the study overall: In model experiments, roughly one uniquely barcoded TCR beta cDNA molecule per two T cells was captured by template switching. The study measured age-related changes in TCR beta repertoire diversity using deep sequencing normalized with unique cDNA molecular identifiers. Four age groups were formed from the donors: young (average approximately 17 years), middle-aged (around 41), aged (over 55) and long-lived (around 80). Donors of different ages were randomly distributed across sequencing lanes to avoid experimental bias. For two donors (one aged 18 to 30 and one aged 80 or older), the study analyzed two additional independent replicas of 1 million unique cDNA reads from the same blood draw. Beyond this particular receptor, the publication reports: Because the CMV infection status of the donors was unknown, age-related changes in expanded clonotypes may potentially have been confounded. Compared with the aged group, the long-lived group had more naive CD4+ T cells, fewer expanded clones and increased TCR diversity, a pattern suggesting age selection. Observed TCR beta diversity per million T cells fell roughly linearly with age, and a significant reduction was already apparent by age approximately 41. The percentage of naive T cells measured by flow cytometry correlated strongly with observed TCR beta diversity. Estimates of total diversity from one million sequenced T cells were regarded as lower bounds and underestimates. Conclusive comparison of naive and antigen-experienced compartments was prevented by the profiling of bulk unsorted PBMCs.

Donors were 40 or so systemically healthy Caucasian individuals from Russia aged roughly 6 to 100 years. Ten milliliters of peripheral blood were drawn from each donor into EDTA-treated Vacutainer tubes. Ficoll-Paque density-gradient centrifugation was used to isolate PBMCs, with at least 7 million obtained per sample. Total RNA was extracted from PBMCs with Trizol reagent, with at least 5 micrograms obtained per sample. The percentages of naive CD45RAhigh/CD27high T cells were determined by flow cytometry on a PBMC aliquot from every donor. A few counts support this clonotype. Its target antigen remains unknown. No per-base quality is available; no much larger clone lies one base away. The CDR3 covers 13 residues, taking in both the cysteine and the phenylalanine. Left in the record is the CDR3 DNA by itself, 39 bases read in frame from the first base. CDR1 DFQATT and CDR2 SNEGSKA were looked up in the germline V gene (reference sequence). At the junction V is shortened by 6 bases and J by 4 bases, with 16 bases in between.

Receptors were amplified or captured by 5' RACE. This sample was sequenced with an Illumina HiSeq 2500. A second roughly 6 to 11 cycle PCR used a sample-barcoded 5' primer and a J-beta primer mix. A unique molecular identifier was introduced onto each TCR beta cDNA molecule by a template-switch 5' adaptor carrying 12 random nucleotides. Each sample yielded at least 3 million CDR3-containing paired-end reads. First-strand cDNA synthesis was performed from all RNA using the Mint cDNA synthesis kit, with priming by a TRBC-specific oligonucleotide. After uracil-DNA glycosylase treatment, a first 18-cycle PCR used universal primers M1SS and BC2_uni_R on all cDNA. On the authors' methods: For normalization, 1 million high-quality reads were randomly selected from each sample, with every read carrying a distinct molecular identifier. Instead of being binned into consensus sequences, reads with shared molecular identifiers were discarded. MiTCR, with a Q25 quality threshold and the strictest error-elimination algorithm, was used for CDR3 identification, clonotype clustering and error correction. A nonparametric unseen species model with Euler transformation was used to estimate lower-bound total TCR beta diversity. TCRdb itself trimmed the public reads at Q25 with fastp, ran MiXCR and retained productive beta chains. Each CDR3 protein gets just one entry, which takes the most common genes and DNA from the rows behind it. For this entry, the V and J calls and clone size follow TCRdb and not the study's own pipeline. The sample contains fewer than 900,000 distinct CDR3 sequences, 35% to 45% of them found a single time. The top ten constitute 20% to 25% of the sample.

Source material: blood. The chain employs TRBV20-1 and TRBJ2-7, with the D gene too uncertain to name. This clonotype was obtained from an older woman in good health. The CDR3 in this case is CSAGELANYEQYF. The base sequence is TGCAGTGCAGGCGAGCTGGCAAATTACGAGCAGTACTTC.